The rows below give T cell receptor beta chains drawn from one sample of a study of molecular identifiers for immune sequencing clone quantification. Via MiXCR, TCRdb re-called the PCR reads, giving one row per CDR3 protein. The profile shows about 510,000 distinct CDR3 sequences, 25% of them singletons. Sequencing was carried out using naive CD8+ T cells from blood, with Jurkat cell RNA spiked in. Every receptor here comes from a human donor in good health. Some libraries in this study had Jurkat cell RNA spiked in. The CDR3 runs from the conserved cysteine through the conserved F or W. The D gene is left open where the match is weak. Part of the rows lack a size; the others show once, few, many or a class for expanded clones.

J	V	D	size	DNA	CDR3
TRBJ2-7	TRBV27	TRBD1	-	TGTGCCAGCAGTTGTACAGGGGGATACGAGCAGTACTTC	CASSCTGGYEQYF
TRBJ1-2	TRBV28	TRBD1	-	TGTGCCAGCAGGAAACAGGGGTATGGCTACACCTTC	CASRKQGYGYTF
TRBJ1-1	TRBV19	-	-	TGTGCCAGTAGTATCACAGGTGAAGCTTTCTTT	CASSITGEAFF
TRBJ1-1	TRBV30	-	many	TGTGCCTGGAGGCAGGGGAGCCACACTGAAGCTTTCTTT	CAWRQGSHTEAFF
TRBJ1-1	TRBV20-1	-	once	TGCAGTGCTAAGGGGACTAACGCTGAAGCTCTCTTT	CSAKGTNAEALF
TRBJ2-3	TRBV2	-	-	TGTGCCAGCAGTGTTCCCTGGACAGAGACGAGCACAGATACGCAGTATTTT	CASSVPWTETSTDTQYF
TRBJ2-1	TRBV13	-	-	TGTGCCAGCAGCTTAGGCCTTTTTCGGTTCTTC	CASSLGLFRFF
TRBJ1-2	TRBV19	TRBD1	few	TGTGCCAGTAGTTTTTCGACAGGGAGTGGCTATGGCTACACCTTC	CASSFSTGSGYGYTF
TRBJ2-6	TRBV5-5	-	-	TGTGCCAGCAGCGCCCCGAGGGTTGGGGCCAACGTCCTGACTTTC	CASSAPRVGANVLTF
TRBJ1-1	TRBV6-5	-	few	TGTGCCAGCAGTTACTACCAGGGGACCATGAACACTGAAGCTTTCTTT	CASSYYQGTMNTEAFF
TRBJ2-7	TRBV4-2	-	many	TGTGCCAGCAGCCGAGAACAGGGGGGGTTGTACGAGCAGTACTTC	CASSREQGGLYEQYF
TRBJ2-3	TRBV4-1	TRBD2	-	TGCGCCAGCAGCCAAGAGCCTAGCGGGGGCGCAGATACGCAGTATTTT	CASSQEPSGGADTQYF
TRBJ2-7	TRBV10-3	-	many	TGTGCCATCAGTGACGAGACTTCCTACGAGCAGTACTTC	CAISDETSYEQYF
TRBJ1-4	TRBV29-1	-	many	TGCAGCGTTGATCTGGGGTATAATGAAAAACTGTTTTTT	CSVDLGYNEKLFF
TRBJ1-1	TRBV13	-	few	TGTGCCAGCAGCTTATGGGGGGAAAGTGGAACTGAAGCTTCCTTT	CASSLWGESGTEASF
TRBJ2-3	TRBV9	-	-	TGTACCAGCAGCGTAGCTTCGACAGATACGCAGTATTTT	CTSSVASTDTQYF
TRBJ1-5	TRBV3-2	-	few	-	CASSQEWGIGNQPQHF
TRBJ1-6	TRBV20-1	-	few	TGCAGTGCTAGGGGCCACATGAGCTCCTATAATTCACCCCTCCACTTT	CSARGHMSSYNSPLHF
TRBJ1-1	TRBV27	-	-	TGTGCCAGCGGTTCCGGGACCCTGAACACTGAAGCTTTCTTT	CASGSGTLNTEAFF
TRBJ2-3	TRBV5-5	TRBD2	-	TGTGCCAGCAGCCCTTGGACTAGCGTTAGCACAGATACGCAGTATTTT	CASSPWTSVSTDTQYF
TRBJ2-1	TRBV30	TRBD2	many	TGTGCCTGGAGTACTACTAGCGGTTACAATGAGCAGTTCTTC	CAWSTTSGYNEQFF
TRBJ2-1	TRBV5-1	-	many	TGCGCCAGCAGCTCCACACTAGACTACAATGAGCAGTTCTTC	CASSSTLDYNEQFF